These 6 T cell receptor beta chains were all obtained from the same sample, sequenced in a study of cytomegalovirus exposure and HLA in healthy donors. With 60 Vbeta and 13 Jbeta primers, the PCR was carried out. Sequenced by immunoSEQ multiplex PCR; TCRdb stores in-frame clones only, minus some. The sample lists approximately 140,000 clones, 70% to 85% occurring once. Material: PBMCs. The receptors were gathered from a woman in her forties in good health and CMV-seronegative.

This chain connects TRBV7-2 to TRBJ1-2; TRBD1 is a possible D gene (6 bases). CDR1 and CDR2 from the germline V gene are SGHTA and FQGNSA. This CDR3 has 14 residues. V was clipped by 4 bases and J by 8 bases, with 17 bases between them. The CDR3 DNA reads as TGTGCCAGCAGCTGGGGGGGGGCAGGGGAGGGCTACACCTTC. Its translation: CASSWGGAGEGYTF. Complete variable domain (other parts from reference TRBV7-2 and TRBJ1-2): GAGVSQSPSNKVTEKGKDVELRCDPISGHTALYWYRQSLGQGLEFLIYFQGNSAPDKSGLPSDRFSAERTGGSVSTLTIQRTQQEDSAVYLCASSWGGAGEGYTFGSGTRLTVV.

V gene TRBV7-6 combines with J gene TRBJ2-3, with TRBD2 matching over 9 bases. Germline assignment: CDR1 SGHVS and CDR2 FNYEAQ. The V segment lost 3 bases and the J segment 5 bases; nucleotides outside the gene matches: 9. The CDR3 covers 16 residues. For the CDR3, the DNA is TGTGCCAGCAGCTTGGTAGCGGGAGTGAACGGAGATACGCAGTATTTT. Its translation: CASSLVAGVNGDTQYF. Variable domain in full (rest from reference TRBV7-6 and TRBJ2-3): GAGVSQSPRYKVTKRGQDVALRCDPISGHVSLYWYRQALGQGPEFLTYFNYEAQQDKSGLPNDRFSAERPEGSISTLTIQRTEQRDSAMYRCASSLVAGVNGDTQYFGPGTRLTVL.

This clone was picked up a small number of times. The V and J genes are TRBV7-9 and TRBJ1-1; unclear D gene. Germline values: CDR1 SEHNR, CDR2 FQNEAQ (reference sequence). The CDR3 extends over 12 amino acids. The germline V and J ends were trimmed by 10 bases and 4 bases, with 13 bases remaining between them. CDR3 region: CATLGRGTEAFF. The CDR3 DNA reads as TGTGCCACCCTAGGACGGGGCACTGAAGCTTTCTTT.

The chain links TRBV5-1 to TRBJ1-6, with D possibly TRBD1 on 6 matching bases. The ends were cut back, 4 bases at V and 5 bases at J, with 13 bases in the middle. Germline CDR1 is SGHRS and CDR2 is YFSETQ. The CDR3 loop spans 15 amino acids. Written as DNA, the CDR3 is TGCGCCAGCAGCCGACGATGGACAGATAATTCACCCCTCCACTTT. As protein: CASSRRWTDNSPLHF.

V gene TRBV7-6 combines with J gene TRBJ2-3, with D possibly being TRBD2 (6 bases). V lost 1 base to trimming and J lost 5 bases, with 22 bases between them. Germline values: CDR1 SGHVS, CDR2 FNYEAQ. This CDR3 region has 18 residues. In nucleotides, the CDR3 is TGTGCCAGCAGCTTAGACTTCAGAGGCGGGAAAATGGGAGATACGCAGTATTTT. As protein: CASSLDFRGGKMGDTQYF.

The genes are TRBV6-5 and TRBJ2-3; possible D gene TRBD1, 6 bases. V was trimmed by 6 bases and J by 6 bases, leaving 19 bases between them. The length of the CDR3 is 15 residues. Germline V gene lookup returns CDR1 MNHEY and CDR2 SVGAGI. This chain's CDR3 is CASSPQGSLTDTQYF. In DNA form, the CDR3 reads TGTGCCAGCAGCCCACAGGGTAGCCTGACGGATACGCAGTATTTT.